Below are 20 T cell receptor beta chains sequenced from a single sample in a study of cytomegalovirus exposure and HLA in healthy donors. In the PCR, 60 Vbeta and 13 Jbeta primers were used. Profiling relied on immunoSEQ multiplex PCR, and the TCRdb table lists in-frame clones only, not all of them. The sample lists around 100,000 clones, roughly four fifths occurring once. Input material: PBMCs. Source of these receptors: a man aged 40-55 years in good health and CMV-seropositive.

The genes are TRBV19 and TRBJ2-2; 8 bases align to TRBD1. Germline-derived CDR1 and CDR2 are LNHDA and SQIVND (reference sequence). This CDR3 has 16 amino acids. The ends lost 7 bases at V and 1 base at J; junction bases unmatched: 8. The CDR3 DNA reads as TGTGCCAGTACCACAACAGGGGGTGTGAACACCGGGGAGCTGTTTTTT. This translates into CASTTTGGVNTGELFF.

The chain joins TRBV27 to TRBJ1-6; 7 bases are a match to TRBD1. The CDR3 loop spans 17 amino acids. With V trimmed by 5 bases and J by 4 bases, 11 bases remained unmatched. CDR1 is MNHEY, CDR2 SMNVEV, per germline (reference sequence). CDR3 bases: TGTGCCAGCAGTCCGTCGGACAGGCGTCCGTATAATTCACCCCTCCACTTT. Protein: CASSPSDRRPYNSPLHF.

The chain is built from TRBV7-9 and TRBJ2-7; D remains ambiguous. The V gene's germline CDR1 is SEHNR and CDR2 FQNEAQ (reference sequence). V was pared by 5 bases and J by 0 bases, with 14 bases between. This CDR3 is 15 amino acids long. CDR3 amino acids: CASSAFILNSYEQYF. In nucleotides, the CDR3 is TGTGCCAGCAGCGCCTTTATACTGAACTCCTACGAGCAGTACTTC.

This chain uses TRBV4-1 with TRBJ2-7; 13 nucleotides agree with TRBD2. This CDR3 comprises 19 residues. V gave up 1 base and J gave up 5 bases; unmatched junction bases: 14. Per the germline V gene, CDR1 is MGHRA and CDR2 is YSYEKL. CDR3 loop: CASSQAPLETSGRKDEQYF. The CDR3 DNA reads TGCGCCAGCAGCCAAGCCCCCCTGGAGACTAGCGGGAGGAAGGACGAGCAGTACTTC.

The chain links TRBV4-1 to TRBJ1-1; 7 bases are shared with TRBD1. Germline lookup yields CDR1 MGHRA and CDR2 YSYEKL. V dropped 1 base and J dropped 5; count of bases not matched to a gene: 7. This CDR3 comprises 15 residues. CDR3 protein: CASSQGPGQRTEAFF. In DNA form, the CDR3 reads TGCGCCAGCAGCCAAGGGCCGGGACAGAGGACTGAAGCTTTCTTT.

This chain uses TRBV7-8 with TRBJ2-2, with TRBD2 identical over 8 bases. V lost 4 bases, J lost 0 bases, and 13 bases stayed unmatched. The CDR3 contains 19 residues. The V gene's germline CDR1 is SGHVS and CDR2 FQNEAQ. CDR3 region: CASSSWGERGRSNTGELFF. The CDR3 nucleotides are TGTGCCAGCAGCTCCTGGGGGGAGCGGGGGAGGTCGAACACCGGGGAGCTGTTTTTT.

The genes are TRBV19 and TRBJ1-3; D not certain. CDR1 and CDR2 (germline): LNHDA, SQIVND (reference sequence). V was shortened by 4 bases and J by 2 bases, with 15 bases between the two germline ends. The CDR3 consists of 16 residues. CDR3 DNA: TGTGCCAGTAGTACCCCCCGGCCCCAGGCTGGAAACACCATATATTTT. Encoded protein: CASSTPRPQAGNTIYF. The entire variable domain, with the rest obtained from reference TRBV19 and TRBJ1-3, is as follows: DGGITQSPKYLFRKEGQNVTLSCEQNLNHDAMYWYRQDPGQGLRLIYYSQIVNDFQKGDIAEGYSVSREKKESFPLTVTSAQKNPTAFYLCASSTPRPQAGNTIYFGEGSWLTVV.

In its sample, this clone was seen a few times. V and J are TRBV19 and TRBJ2-3; D may be TRBD1 (6 bases). The CDR3 extends over 15 amino acids. V was cut by 4 bases and J by 2 bases, with 13 bases left in between. The germline gives CDR1 LNHDA, CDR2 SQIVND (reference sequence). In DNA, the CDR3 is TGTGCCAGTAGTACAGGGACAAGTTACACAGATACGCAGTATTTT. Encoded protein: CASSTGTSYTDTQYF.

The CDR3 DNA reads TGTGCCAGCAGCTTGGGACTAGCACCCAACTTCGCGAACACCGGGGAGCTGTTTTTT. As protein: CASSLGLAPNFANTGELFF. The chain recombines TRBV7-2 with TRBJ2-2, with 9 bases identical to TRBD2. CDR3 length: 19 residues. Trimming at V came to 3 bases and at J to 0 bases, leaving 11 bases not matched to a gene. Germline V CDR1 and CDR2: SGHTA, FQGNSA.

This clone was counted a single time. The rearrangement links TRBV2 to TRBJ1-1; possibly TRBD1 for D (5 bases). Germline CDR1 SNHLY, CDR2 FYNNEI. V was pared by 11 bases and J by 0 bases, with 10 bases between. The CDR3 sequence is 12 residues long. The CDR3 nucleotides are TGTGCCTTCCAGGGAATGAACACTGAAGCTTTCTTT. As protein: CAFQGMNTEAFF.

V usage is TRBV7-8 and J usage is TRBJ2-5; unclear D gene. The CDR3 length is 16 residues. The germline V gene encodes CDR1 SGHVS and CDR2 FQNEAQ. Trimming removed 1 base at V and 5 bases at J, with 17 bases between. The DNA for the CDR3 is TGTGCCAGCAGCTTAGACGGCTCGTACTACGGGGAGACCCAGTACTTC. The encoded protein is CASSLDGSYYGETQYF.

V usage is TRBV30 and J usage is TRBJ2-7, with D possibly TRBD2 on 5 matching bases. The CDR3 sequence is 12 residues long. V was trimmed by 0 bases and J by 7 bases, leaving 10 bases between them. From germline, CDR1 is GTSNPN and CDR2 SVGIG (reference sequence). The CDR3 DNA sequence: TGTGCCTGGAGTGTACCTTCGGGAGAGCAGTACTTC. Protein sequence: CAWSVPSGEQYF. Full variable domain (rest looked up from reference TRBV30 and TRBJ2-7): SQTIHQWPATLVQPVGSPLSLECTVEGTSNPNLYWYRQAAGRGLQLLFYSVGIGQISSEVPQNLSASRPQDRQFILSSKKLLLSDSGFYLCAWSVPSGEQYFGPGTRLTVT.

V gene TRBV18 combines with J gene TRBJ2-7; 9 positions match TRBD1. Germline V gives CDR1 KGHSH, CDR2 LQKENI. The CDR3 has 13 residues. The junction had 2 bases not matched to a gene; V was cut back by 6 bases and J by 2 bases. CDR3 sequence: CASSGDRAYEQYF. The CDR3 DNA follows: TGTGCCAGCTCGGGGGACAGGGCCTACGAGCAGTACTTC. Supplemented by reference TRBV18 and TRBJ2-7, the full variable domain reads NAGVMQNPRHLVRRRGQEARLRCSPMKGHSHVYWYRQLPEEGLKFMVYLQKENIIDESGMPKERFSAEFPKEGPSILRIQQVVRGDSAAYFCASSGDRAYEQYFGPGTRLTVT.

This clone has just one count. The rearrangement links TRBV6-6 to TRBJ1-2, with a weak D call TRBD1 (5 bases). Trimming removed 11 bases from V and 6 bases from J, with 13 bases in between. The CDR3 covers 11 residues. The germline V gene has CDR1 MNHNY and CDR2 SVGAGI (reference sequence). The CDR3 coding sequence is TGTGCCGGTAGGGGTCCCCATGGCTACACCTTC. Translated: CAGRGPHGYTF.

The chain has TRBV7-9 and TRBJ1-1; 7 bases align to TRBD1. With 2 bases clipped from V and 1 base from J, the junction kept 7 bases outside the gene matches. CDR1 SEHNR and CDR2 FQNEAQ come from the germline V gene (reference sequence). The CDR3 is 16 residues long. The chain's CDR3 is CASSLTLRGPNTEAFF. In nucleotides, the CDR3 is TGTGCCAGCAGCTTAACTCTTAGGGGGCCGAACACTGAAGCTTTCTTT.

V gene TRBV10-3 combines with J gene TRBJ2-7, with 8 positions matching TRBD2. The CDR3 length is 13 residues. V lost 10 bases, J lost 2 bases, and 7 bases stayed unmatched. In germline, CDR1 is ENHRY, CDR2 SYGVKD. The CDR3 loop is CATGFSGAYEQYF. The CDR3, as DNA: TGTGCCACCGGGTTTAGCGGGGCCTACGAGCAGTACTTC.

The V gene is TRBV5-1, the J gene TRBJ2-7; weak D call: TRBD2 (5 bases). The CDR3 has 13 amino acids. Trimming removed 3 bases from V and 4 bases from J, with 11 bases in between. The germline CDR1 and CDR2 sequences are SGHRS and YFSETQ. CDR3 coding DNA: TGCGCCAGCAGCTCCAATGGCGGGTACGAGCAGTACTTC. The encoded protein is CASSSNGGYEQYF. Using reference TRBV5-1 and TRBJ2-7 for the parts outside the CDR3, the full variable domain is KAGVTQTPRYLIKTRGQQVTLSCSPISGHRSVSWYQQTPGQGLQFLFEYFSETQRNKGNFPGRFSGRQFSNSRSEMNVSTLELGDSALYLCASSSNGGYEQYFGPGTRLTVT.

V gene TRBV5-1 combines with J gene TRBJ1-1; D gene uncertain. This CDR3 has 15 residues. From germline, CDR1 is SGHRS and CDR2 YFSETQ. V was pared by 0 bases and J by 1 base, with 10 bases between. CDR3 sequence reads: CASSLVPGANTEAFF. Here the CDR3 DNA reads TGCGCCAGCAGCTTGGTTCCAGGCGCGAACACTGAAGCTTTCTTT. Full variable domain (outside the CDR3, taken from reference TRBV5-1 and TRBJ1-1): KAGVTQTPRYLIKTRGQQVTLSCSPISGHRSVSWYQQTPGQGLQFLFEYFSETQRNKGNFPGRFSGRQFSNSRSEMNVSTLELGDSALYLCASSLVPGANTEAFFGQGTRLTVV.

The gene calls are TRBV5-8 and TRBJ2-7; 11 nucleotides align to TRBD1. The length of the CDR3 is 15 residues. Trimming at V came to 0 bases and at J to 3 bases, leaving 2 bases not matched to a gene. Per germline, CDR1 SGHTS and CDR2 YDEGEE. The CDR3 loop is CASSLGDRGVYEQYF. The CDR3 DNA follows: TGTGCCAGCAGCTTGGGGGACAGGGGGGTCTACGAGCAGTACTTC.

The J gene is TRBJ2-1, the V gene TRBV28, with D possibly being TRBD2 (7 bases). This CDR3 has 15 residues. The V gene's germline CDR1 is MDHEN and CDR2 SYDVKM. Trimming stripped 6 bases from V and 0 bases from J, with 12 bases between. CDR3 sequence reads: CASRKGGISYNEQFF. Written as DNA, the CDR3 is TGTGCCAGCAGGAAGGGGGGGATCTCCTACAATGAGCAGTTCTTC.